This note documents a single T cell receptor (beta chain) sequence. This clone was recorded only once. Its antigen is currently not known. No qualities accompany the bases; no much larger clone lies one base away. The data are from a study of blood T cell repertoires in COVID-19 (dated by TCRdb to the early 2020s). As for the study more broadly: The collaborator samples originated in the United States, Italy and Spain and spanned the acute and convalescent phases of COVID-19. The prospective study material was composed of cDNA or gDNA derived from T cells, B-cell-depleted T cells, or PBMCs. Deeply sampled blood TCRbeta repertoires from subjects exposed to, actively infected with, or recovered from COVID-19 were included in the dataset. A freely available public database, intended as a resource for researchers studying the immune response to SARS-CoV-2, is where the repertoires were released. The samples were drawn from two sources: the first 160 participants of the ongoing ImmuneRACE study, and about 1,300 subjects contributed by 6 global collaborators. The sample metadata nearly always contained a de-identified subject ID, COVID-19 status, age in years and sex. Where available, HLA class I and class II types were obtained from metadata supplied by the sample provider rather than from assay-based typing.

The immunoSEQ Assay, a bias-controlled multiplex PCR, was used to amplify TCRbeta CDR3 regions from genomic DNA. As for the authors' bioinformatics: Within the assay, amplification of reference gene primers was used to estimate how many nucleated cells each sample contained. Sequence reads were collapsed and filtered to measure the absolute abundance of every unique TCRbeta CDR3 rearrangement. For each sample, productive Simpson clonality was calculated by taking the square root of Simpson's diversity index across productive rearrangements. Imported from immuneACCESS, the table was reduced by TCRdb to in-frame sequences with V and J called. These copies leave out some clones; in studies compared against another copy, an unresolved V gene accounts for under half, and the cause of the remainder is not known. V, J and clone size derive from that table, while D and trimming were established from the DNA sequence. For this sample there are roughly 500,000 clones; roughly 90% appear just once. Together, the top ten hold 1.5% to 2% of the sample.

Results the study describes overall, beyond this receptor: How much clinical and demographic metadata was included differed by source and by participant, and the metadata was provided uncurated.

V was cut back by 2 bases and J by 0 bases, leaving a gap of 9 bases between them. Looking up the germline V gene yields CDR1 SGDLS and CDR2 YYNGEE. The CDR3, from cysteine to phenylalanine, totals 15 residues. The retained sequence is limited to the CDR3, 45 bases, with the frame set at the first base. Participants in the prospective study were aged about 18 to 95 years, lived in about two dozen United States geographic areas, and enrolled through a virtual design. In the prospective study, participants were assigned to cohorts based on the clinical history participants reported in a screening survey and a study questionnaire. Recovered participants in ImmuneRACE Cohort 3 were defined as having two consecutive negative NP/OP PCR tests, clearance from a healthcare professional, or resolution of symptoms. Mobile phlebotomists in the prospective study collected whole blood, serum and a nasopharyngeal or oropharyngeal swab from every participant. Prospective study participants could optionally give additional blood draws and questionnaires over an approximately 2-month period. Before DNA extraction, blood samples from the prospective study were shipped at room temperature or frozen.

The sequence came from a woman aged 40 to 55 who had recovered from COVID-19. The V and J segments used are TRBV9 and TRBJ1-3; TRBD1 could be the D gene, as 6 bases match. The sequenced material came from PBMCs or T cells enriched from blood (not recorded which). DNA sequence: TGTGCCAGCAGCGTGGTCAGGGGCTCTGGAAACACCATATATTTT. Its product reads: CASSVVRGSGNTIYF. The entire variable domain, with the stretches around the CDR3 drawn from the reference TRBV9 and TRBJ1-3 proteins, is DSGVTQTPKHLITATGQRVTLRCSPRSGDLSVYWYQQSLDQGLQFLIQYYNGEERAKGNILERFSAQQFPDLHSELNLSSLELGDSALYFCASSVVRGSGNTIYFGEGSWLTVV.